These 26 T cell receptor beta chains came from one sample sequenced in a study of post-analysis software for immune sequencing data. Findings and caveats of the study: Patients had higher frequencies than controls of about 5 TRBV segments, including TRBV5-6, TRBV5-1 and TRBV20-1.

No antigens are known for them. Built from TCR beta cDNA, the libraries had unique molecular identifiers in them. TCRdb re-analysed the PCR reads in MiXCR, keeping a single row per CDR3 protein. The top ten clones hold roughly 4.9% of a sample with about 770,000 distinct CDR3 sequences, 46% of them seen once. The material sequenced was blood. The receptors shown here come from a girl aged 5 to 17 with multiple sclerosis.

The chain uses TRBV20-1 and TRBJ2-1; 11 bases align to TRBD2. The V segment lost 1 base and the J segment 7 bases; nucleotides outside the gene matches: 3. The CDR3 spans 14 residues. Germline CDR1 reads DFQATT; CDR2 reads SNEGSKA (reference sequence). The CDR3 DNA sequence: TGCAGTGCTAGAGCTAGCGGGAGGAGAAATGAGCAGTTCTTC. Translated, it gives CSARASGRRNEQFF.

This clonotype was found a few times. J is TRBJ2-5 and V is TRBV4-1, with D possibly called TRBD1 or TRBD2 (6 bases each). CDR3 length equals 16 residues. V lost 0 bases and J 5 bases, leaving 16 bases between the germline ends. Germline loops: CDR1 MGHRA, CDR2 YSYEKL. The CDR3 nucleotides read TGCGCCAGCAGCCAAGAGGGAAGGGGGGAGATGGAGACCCAGTACTTC. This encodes CASSQEGRGEMETQYF.

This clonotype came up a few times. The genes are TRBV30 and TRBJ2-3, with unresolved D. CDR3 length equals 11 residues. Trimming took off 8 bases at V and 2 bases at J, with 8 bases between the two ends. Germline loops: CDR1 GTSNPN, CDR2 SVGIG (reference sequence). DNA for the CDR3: TGTGCCGCTAGACCCACAGATACGCAGTATTTT. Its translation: CAARPTDTQYF.

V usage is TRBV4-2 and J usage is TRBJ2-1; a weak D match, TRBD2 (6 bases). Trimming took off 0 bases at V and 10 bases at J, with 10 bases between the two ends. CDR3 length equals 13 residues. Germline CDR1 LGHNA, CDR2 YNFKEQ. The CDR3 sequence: CASSQDRGKEQFF. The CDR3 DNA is TGTGCCAGCAGCCAAGATCGGGGGAAGGAGCAGTTCTTC.

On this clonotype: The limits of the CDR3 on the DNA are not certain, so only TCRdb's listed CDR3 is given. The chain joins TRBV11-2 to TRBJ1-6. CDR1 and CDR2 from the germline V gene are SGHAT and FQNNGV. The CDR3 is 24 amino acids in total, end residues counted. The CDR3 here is CASSSGGLAGFGEQFFGVNSPLHF.

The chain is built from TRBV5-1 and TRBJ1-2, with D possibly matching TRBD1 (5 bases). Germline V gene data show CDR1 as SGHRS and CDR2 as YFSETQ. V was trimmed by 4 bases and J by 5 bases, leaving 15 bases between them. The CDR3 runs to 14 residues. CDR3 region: CASSPVRGGYGYTF. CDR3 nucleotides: TGCGCCAGCAGCCCGGTACGGGGCGGGTATGGCTACACCTTC. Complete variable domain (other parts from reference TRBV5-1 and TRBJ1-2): KAGVTQTPRYLIKTRGQQVTLSCSPISGHRSVSWYQQTPGQGLQFLFEYFSETQRNKGNFPGRFSGRQFSNSRSEMNVSTLELGDSALYLCASSPVRGGYGYTFGSGTRLTVV.

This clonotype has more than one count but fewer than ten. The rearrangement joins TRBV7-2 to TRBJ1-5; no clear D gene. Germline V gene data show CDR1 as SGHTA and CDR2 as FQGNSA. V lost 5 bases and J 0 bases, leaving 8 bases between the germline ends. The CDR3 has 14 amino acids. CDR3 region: CASSLGFSNQPQHF. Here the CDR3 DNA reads TGTGCCAGCAGCCTGGGATTTAGCAATCAGCCCCAGCATTTT. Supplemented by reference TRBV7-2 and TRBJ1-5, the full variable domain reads GAGVSQSPSNKVTEKGKDVELRCDPISGHTALYWYRQSLGQGLEFLIYFQGNSAPDKSGLPSDRFSAERTGGSVSTLTIQRTQQEDSAVYLCASSLGFSNQPQHFGDGTRLSIL.

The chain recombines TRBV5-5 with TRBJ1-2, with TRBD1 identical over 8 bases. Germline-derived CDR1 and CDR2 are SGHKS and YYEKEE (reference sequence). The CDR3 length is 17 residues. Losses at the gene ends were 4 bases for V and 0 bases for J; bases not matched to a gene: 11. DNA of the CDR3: TGTGCCAGCAGCAATAGCCCGGGACAGGACTCTAACTATGGCTACACCTTC. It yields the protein CASSNSPGQDSNYGYTF.

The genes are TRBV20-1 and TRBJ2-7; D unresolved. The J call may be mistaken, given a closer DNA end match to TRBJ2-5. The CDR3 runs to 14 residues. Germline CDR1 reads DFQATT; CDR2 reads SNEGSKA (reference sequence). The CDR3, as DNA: TGCAGTGCTAGAGATCGCACCGTGAGGGAGACCCAGTACTTC. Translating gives CSARDRTVRETQYF.

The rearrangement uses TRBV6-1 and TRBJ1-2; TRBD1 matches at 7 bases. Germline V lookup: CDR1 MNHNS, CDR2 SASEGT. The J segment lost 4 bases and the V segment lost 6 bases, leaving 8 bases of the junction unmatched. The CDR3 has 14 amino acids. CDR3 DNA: TGTGCCAGCAGCTCAGGGACAGACTCCTATGGCTACACCTTC. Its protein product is CASSSGTDSYGYTF.

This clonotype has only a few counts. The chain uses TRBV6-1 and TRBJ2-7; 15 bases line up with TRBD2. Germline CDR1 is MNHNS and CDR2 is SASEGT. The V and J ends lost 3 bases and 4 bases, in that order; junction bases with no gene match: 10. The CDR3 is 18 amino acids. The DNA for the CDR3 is TGTGCCAGCAGTGAGGGACTAGCGGGAGGACCAGCAAAGTACGAGCAGTACTTC. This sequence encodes CASSEGLAGGPAKYEQYF.

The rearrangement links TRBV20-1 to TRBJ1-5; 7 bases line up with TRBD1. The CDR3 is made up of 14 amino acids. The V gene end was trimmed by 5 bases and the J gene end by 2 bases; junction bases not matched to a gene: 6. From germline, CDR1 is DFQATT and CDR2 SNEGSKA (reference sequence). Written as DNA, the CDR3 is TGCAGTGCTGGCCGACAGGGAGGCAATCAGCCCCAGCATTTT. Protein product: CSAGRQGGNQPQHF.

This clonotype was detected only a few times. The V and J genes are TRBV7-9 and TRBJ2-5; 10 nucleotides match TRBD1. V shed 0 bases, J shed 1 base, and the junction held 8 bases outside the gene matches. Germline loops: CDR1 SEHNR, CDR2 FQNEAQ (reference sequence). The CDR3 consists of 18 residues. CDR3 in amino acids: CASSLARGQGLAQETQYF. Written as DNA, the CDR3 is TGTGCCAGCAGCTTAGCCCGGGGACAGGGGTTGGCCCAAGAGACCCAGTACTTC.

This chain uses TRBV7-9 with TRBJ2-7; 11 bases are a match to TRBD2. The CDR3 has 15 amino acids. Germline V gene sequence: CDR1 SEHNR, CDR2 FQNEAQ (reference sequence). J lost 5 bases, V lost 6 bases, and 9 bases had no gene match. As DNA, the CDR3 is TGTGCCAGCAGTTTTCTAGCGGGAGGAATCCACGAGCAGTACTTC. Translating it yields CASSFLAGGIHEQYF.

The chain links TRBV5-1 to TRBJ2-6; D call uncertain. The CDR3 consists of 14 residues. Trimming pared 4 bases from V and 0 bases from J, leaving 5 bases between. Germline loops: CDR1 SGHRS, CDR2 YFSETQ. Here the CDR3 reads CASSANSGANVLTF. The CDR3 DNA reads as TGCGCCAGCAGCGCCAACTCTGGGGCCAACGTCCTGACTTTC.

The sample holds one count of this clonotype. The CDR3 DNA sequence: TGTGCCAGTAGTAACCAGGGCGAGTTTTACGAGCAGTACTTC. Protein: CASSNQGEFYEQYF. The rearrangement uses TRBV19 and TRBJ2-7, with D maybe TRBD1 (5 bases). The CDR3 is 14 amino acids. Germline-derived CDR1 and CDR2 are LNHDA and SQIVND (reference sequence). V was cut by 4 bases and J by 4 bases, with 14 bases left in between.

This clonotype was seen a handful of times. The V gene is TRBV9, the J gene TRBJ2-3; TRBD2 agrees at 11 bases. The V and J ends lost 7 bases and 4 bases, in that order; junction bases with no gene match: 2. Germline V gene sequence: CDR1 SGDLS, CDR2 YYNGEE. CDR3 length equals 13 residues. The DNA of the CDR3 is TGTGCCAGCGGACTAGCGGGCGCAGATACGCAGTATTTT. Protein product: CASGLAGADTQYF.

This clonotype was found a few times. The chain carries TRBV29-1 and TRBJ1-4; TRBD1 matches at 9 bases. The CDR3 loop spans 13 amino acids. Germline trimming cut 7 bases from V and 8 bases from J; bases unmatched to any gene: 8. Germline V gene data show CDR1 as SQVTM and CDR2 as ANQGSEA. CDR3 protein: CSARDRVGEKLFF. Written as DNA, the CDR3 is TGCAGCGCAAGGGACAGGGTCGGCGAAAAACTGTTTTTT. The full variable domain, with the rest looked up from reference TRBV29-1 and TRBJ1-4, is SAVISQKPSRDICQRGTSLTIQCQVDSQVTMMFWYRQQPGQSLTLIATANQGSEATYESGFVIDKFPISRPNLTFSTLTVSNMSPEDSSIYLCSARDRVGEKLFFGSGTQLSVL.

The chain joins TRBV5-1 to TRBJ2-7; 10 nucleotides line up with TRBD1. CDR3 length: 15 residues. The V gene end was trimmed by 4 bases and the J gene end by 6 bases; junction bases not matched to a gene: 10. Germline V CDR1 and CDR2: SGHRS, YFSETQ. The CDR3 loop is CASSETGTGVGEQYF. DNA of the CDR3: TGCGCCAGCAGCGAAACCGGGACAGGGGTAGGCGAGCAGTACTTC. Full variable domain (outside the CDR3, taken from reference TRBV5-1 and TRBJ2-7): KAGVTQTPRYLIKTRGQQVTLSCSPISGHRSVSWYQQTPGQGLQFLFEYFSETQRNKGNFPGRFSGRQFSNSRSEMNVSTLELGDSALYLCASSETGTGVGEQYFGPGTRLTVT.

CDR3 in amino acids: CSVENRDRESGEQYF. DNA for the CDR3: TGCAGCGTCGAGAACCGGGACAGGGAATCGGGGGAGCAGTACTTC. The chain combines TRBV29-1 with TRBJ2-4; TRBD1 matches 9 bases. V was pared by 6 bases and J by 13 bases, with 19 bases of the junction left unmatched. In germline, CDR1 is SQVTM, CDR2 ANQGSEA. This CDR3 contains 15 residues.

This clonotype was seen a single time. The CDR3 here is CASSYSATSLSYEQYF. The DNA of the CDR3 is TGTGCCAGCAGTTACTCAGCGACGTCCCTCTCCTACGAGCAGTACTTC. The gene calls are TRBV6-2 or TRBV6-3 and TRBJ2-7, with D unresolved. The germline CDR1 and CDR2 sequences are MNHEY and SVGEGT. This CDR3 is built from 16 residues. V lost 0 bases and J lost 0, with 12 bases in between.

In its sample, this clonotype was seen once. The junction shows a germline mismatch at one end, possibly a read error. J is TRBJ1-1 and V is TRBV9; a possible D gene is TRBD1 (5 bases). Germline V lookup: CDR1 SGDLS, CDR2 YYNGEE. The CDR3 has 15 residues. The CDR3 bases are TGTGCCGGCAGCGCGGGGCATCTCGGGAACACTGAAGCTTTCTTT. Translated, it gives CAGSAGHLGNTEAFF.

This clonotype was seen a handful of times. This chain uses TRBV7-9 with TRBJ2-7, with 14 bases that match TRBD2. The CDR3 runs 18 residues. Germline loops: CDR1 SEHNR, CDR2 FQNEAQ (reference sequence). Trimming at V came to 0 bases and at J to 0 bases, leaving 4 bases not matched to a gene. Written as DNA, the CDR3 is TGTGCCAGCAGCTTAGCGGGACTAGCGGGAGTCCCCTCCTACGAGCAGTACTTC. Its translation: CASSLAGLAGVPSYEQYF.

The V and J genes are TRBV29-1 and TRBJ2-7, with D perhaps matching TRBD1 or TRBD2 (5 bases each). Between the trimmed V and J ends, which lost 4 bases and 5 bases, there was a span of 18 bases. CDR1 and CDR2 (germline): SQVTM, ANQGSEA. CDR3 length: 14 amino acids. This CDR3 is CSVVKGLVGDEQYF. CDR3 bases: TGCAGCGTTGTGAAGGGGCTGGTGGGGGACGAGCAGTACTTC.

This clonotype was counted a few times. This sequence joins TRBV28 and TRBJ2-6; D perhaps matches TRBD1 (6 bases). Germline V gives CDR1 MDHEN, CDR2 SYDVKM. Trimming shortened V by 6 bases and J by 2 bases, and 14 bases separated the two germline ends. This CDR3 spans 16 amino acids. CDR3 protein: CASRHPWGPGANVLTF. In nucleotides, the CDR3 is TGTGCCAGCAGACACCCGTGGGGGCCTGGGGCCAACGTCCTGACTTTC.

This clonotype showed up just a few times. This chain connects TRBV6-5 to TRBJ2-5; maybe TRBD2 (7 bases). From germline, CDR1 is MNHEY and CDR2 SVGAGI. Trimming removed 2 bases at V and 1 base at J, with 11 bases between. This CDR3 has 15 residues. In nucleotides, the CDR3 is TGTGCCAGCAGTTACGGCGGGGGCGTCCAAGAGACCCAGTACTTC. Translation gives CASSYGGGVQETQYF.